Listed here are 27 T cell receptor beta chains from one sample, sequenced in a study of blood T cell repertoires in COVID-19. The data were produced by immunoSEQ multiplex PCR, yet TCRdb's version contains in-frame clones alone and is incomplete. The data hold some 400,000 clones, with 90% observed a single time. The sequencing sample was made of peripheral blood. These receptors came from a young man with active or convalescent COVID-19.

V gene TRBV7-6 combines with J gene TRBJ2-2; D is possibly TRBD1 (6 bases). V lost 4 bases and J lost 8, with 20 bases in between. CDR1 and CDR2 from the germline V gene are SGHVS and FNYEAQ. The CDR3 spans 16 residues. For the CDR3, the DNA is TGTGCCAGCAGCTGGCTTGGGGGCCCAGGCGGAGGGGAGCTGTTTTTT. Protein product: CASSWLGGPGGGELFF.

In this sample, this clone turned up once. V and J are TRBV27 and TRBJ2-2; D perhaps matches TRBD2 (6 bases). The ends were cut back, 4 bases at V and 2 bases at J, with 17 bases in the middle. CDR1 is MNHEY, CDR2 SMNVEV, per germline (reference sequence). The CDR3 totals 17 residues. The CDR3 region is CASSSQMGLRNTGELFF. The CDR3 region has the DNA TGTGCCAGCAGTTCACAAATGGGACTCCGAAACACCGGGGAGCTGTTTTTT.

This clone has more than one count but fewer than ten. The chain combines TRBV5-1 with TRBJ1-4; D may be TRBD1 (6 bases). Germline V gives CDR1 SGHRS, CDR2 YFSETQ. The CDR3 is 15 residues long. Trimming shortened V by 9 bases and J by 3 bases, and 18 bases separated the two germline ends. The CDR3 region has the DNA TGCGCCACCAGAACAGGGTCCTGGTCTAATGAAAAACTGTTTTTT. Amino acid sequence: CATRTGSWSNEKLFF.

The V and J genes are TRBV6-5 and TRBJ2-5, with D maybe TRBD2 (6 bases). V lost 4 bases and J 7 bases, leaving 10 bases between the germline ends. The CDR3 runs 12 residues. Germline lookup yields CDR1 MNHEY and CDR2 SVGAGI. The CDR3 region has the DNA TGTGCCAGCAGTTCCGGAGGGCGGACCCAGTACTTC. Residues: CASSSGGRTQYF.

With regard to this clone: Relative to the germline gene, one junction end is altered; a read error may explain this. The chain links TRBV7-2 to TRBJ2-6; possibly TRBD2 for D (7 bases). Per the germline V gene, CDR1 is SGHTA and CDR2 is FQGNSA. CDR3 length: 13 amino acids. DNA for the CDR3: TGTGCCAGCAGCGGGGGGGCCAGCAACGTGCTGACTTTC. Amino acids: CASSGGASNVLTF. The entire variable domain, with the rest obtained from reference TRBV7-2 and TRBJ2-6, is as follows: GAGVSQSPSNKVTEKGKDVELRCDPISGHTALYWYRQSLGQGLEFLIYFQGNSAPDKSGLPSDRFSAERTGGSVSTLTIQRTQQEDSAVYLCASSGGASNVLTFGAGSRLTVL.

This clone was detected once. This rearrangement joins TRBV5-1 to TRBJ1-2; D uncertain. The germline V gene encodes CDR1 SGHRS and CDR2 YFSETQ. The CDR3 has 16 residues. V was clipped by 3 bases and J by 1 base, with 16 bases between them. The CDR3 sequence is CASSSATDTFNYGYTF. The CDR3 region has the DNA TGCGCCAGCAGCTCGGCCACAGATACCTTTAACTATGGCTACACCTTC.

The rearrangement joins TRBV19 to TRBJ1-5; 9 positions agree with TRBD1. CDR3 length: 17 residues. The junction had 4 bases not matched to a gene; V was cut back by 1 base and J by 0 bases. Germline lookup yields CDR1 LNHDA and CDR2 SQIVND (reference sequence). CDR3 nucleotides: TGTGCCAGTAGTATAGTGGGGACAGGGTTTAGCAATCAGCCCCAGCATTTT. Translation gives CASSIVGTGFSNQPQHF.

The V gene is TRBV2, the J gene TRBJ2-7; 13 bases match TRBD2. The trim removed 3 bases at V and 7 bases at J, leaving 9 bases unmatched. Germline V CDR1 and CDR2: SNHLY, FYNNEI. This CDR3 comprises 16 residues. The CDR3 sequence is CASSEWSTSGRVEQYF. The CDR3 region has the DNA TGTGCCAGCAGTGAGTGGTCAACTAGCGGGAGGGTTGAGCAGTACTTC.

This clone was seen a handful of times. The J gene is TRBJ1-1, the V gene TRBV28; D might be TRBD1 (6 bases). The CDR3 has 13 amino acids. The V gene's germline CDR1 is MDHEN and CDR2 SYDVKM. With 5 bases removed from V and 3 bases from J, the gap between germline ends came to 10 bases. In DNA, the CDR3 is TGTGCCAGCAGTCTGCAGGGGTACACTGAAGCTTTCTTT. Translated, it gives CASSLQGYTEAFF.

CDR3: CASSQDPWDRGPNEQYF. DNA of the CDR3: TGCGCCAGCAGCCAAGATCCCTGGGACAGGGGGCCGAACGAGCAGTACTTC. This chain joins TRBV4-1 and TRBJ2-7; 12 bases line up with TRBD1. Trimming cost V 0 bases and J 5 bases; bases outside gene matches: 8. The CDR3 consists of 17 residues. Germline CDR1 and CDR2: MGHRA and YSYEKL.

The J gene is TRBJ2-7, the V gene TRBV7-8; 7 nucleotides agree with TRBD2. Losses at the gene ends were 5 bases for V and 4 bases for J; bases not matched to a gene: 14. Germline loops: CDR1 SGHVS, CDR2 FQNEAQ. This CDR3 spans 16 amino acids. CDR3 loop: CASSPTPRGSIYEQYF. CDR3 DNA sequence: TGTGCCAGCAGCCCCACCCCCCGCGGGAGTATTTACGAGCAGTACTTC.

The chain combines TRBV4-3 with TRBJ2-1; 13 bases fit TRBD2. Per germline, CDR1 LGHNA and CDR2 YSLEER. J was trimmed by 8 bases and V by 2 bases; bases with no gene match: 6. The CDR3 is 16 residues long. CDR3 DNA sequence: TGCGCCAGCAGCCAATTACTAGCGGGAGGGTCGTATGAGCAGTTCTTC. It specifies CASSQLLAGGSYEQFF.

This chain joins TRBV11-1 and TRBJ2-7; possible D gene TRBD2, 6 bases. The germline V and J ends were trimmed by 0 bases and 4 bases, with 10 bases remaining between them. Germline V CDR1 and CDR2: SGHAT, FQDESV (reference sequence). The CDR3 covers 14 residues. DNA for the CDR3: TGTGCCAGCAGCTTAGCTTTCGGGAGTTACGAGCAGTACTTC. It is translated as CASSLAFGSYEQYF.

The chain links TRBV3-1 (or the pseudogene TRBV3-2) to TRBJ2-7; 10 nucleotides agree with TRBD1. J gave up 4 bases and V 0 bases, and 3 bases lay outside the gene matches. The CDR3 totals 15 residues. CDR1 and CDR2 from the germline V gene are LGHDT and YNNKEL (reference sequence). In DNA form, the CDR3 reads TGTGCCAGCAGCCAAGAAGACAGGGGGCGGTACGAGCAGTACTTC. This translates into CASSQEDRGRYEQYF.

The chain combines TRBV5-1 with TRBJ2-2; D ambiguous. Trimming took off 0 bases at V and 0 bases at J, with 9 bases between the two ends. The CDR3 length is 16 residues. Germline assignment: CDR1 SGHRS and CDR2 YFSETQ. The CDR3 DNA reads as TGCGCCAGCAGCTTGGTTGTGGGCGCGAACACCGGGGAGCTGTTTTTT. Translated, it gives CASSLVVGANTGELFF.

The chain is built from TRBV4-3 and TRBJ2-3; 8 nucleotides line up with TRBD2. The germline gives CDR1 LGHNA, CDR2 YSLEER. The CDR3 contains 14 residues. V gave up 3 bases and J gave up 4 bases; unmatched junction bases: 3. The CDR3 loop is CASSHPTSADTQYF. The CDR3 region has the DNA TGCGCCAGCAGCCATCCGACTAGCGCAGATACGCAGTATTTT.

The chain employs TRBV7-9 and TRBJ2-3; D is possibly TRBD2 (6 bases). Germline CDR1 reads SEHNR; CDR2 reads FQNEAQ (reference sequence). The V end lost 1 base, the J end lost 0 bases, and 17 bases lay between the germline ends. This CDR3 has 18 residues. CDR3 in DNA: TGTGCCAGCAGCTTAGTAGCGGCTAGTGTATCTAGCACAGATACGCAGTATTTT. Protein sequence: CASSLVAASVSSTDTQYF.

The chain employs TRBV28 and TRBJ1-2, with a possible D match to TRBD1 (6 bases). The CDR3 runs 12 residues. Per the germline V gene, CDR1 is MDHEN and CDR2 is SYDVKM. Trimming shortened V by 10 bases and J by 7 bases, and 16 bases separated the two germline ends. The CDR3, as DNA: TGTGCCATCCTAGGGGGGGTGGCTGGCTACACCTTC. Translation: CAILGGVAGYTF.

The rearrangement uses TRBV19 and TRBJ2-2, with TRBD1 as a possible D gene (5 bases). The germline gives CDR1 LNHDA, CDR2 SQIVND (reference sequence). Trimming shortened V by 9 bases and J by 6 bases, and 11 bases separated the two germline ends. The CDR3 consists of 12 residues. The CDR3 DNA is TGTGCCAGCTCTAGGGGTCCCGGGGAGCTGTTTTTT. Translated, it gives CASSRGPGELFF.

The V call is TRBV20-1, the J call TRBJ1-3; 7 nucleotides align to TRBD1. V dropped 3 bases and J dropped 4; count of bases not matched to a gene: 6. This CDR3 contains 14 residues. Looked up from germline, CDR1 is DFQATT and CDR2 is SNEGSKA (reference sequence). CDR3 in DNA: TGCAGTGCTAGTCCAGAGACAGGGGGAAACACCATATATTTT. Amino acid sequence: CSASPETGGNTIYF.

In its sample, this clone was seen many times. V is TRBV10-2 and J is TRBJ1-1, with D perhaps TRBD1 (6 bases). Germline lookup yields CDR1 WSHSY and CDR2 SAAADI. The CDR3 contains 12 residues. V was trimmed by 8 bases and J by 2 bases, leaving 9 bases between them. DNA for the CDR3: TGCGCCAGCTTGGGACAAAACACTGAAGCTTTCTTT. Translation gives CASLGQNTEAFF.

The J gene is TRBJ2-7, the V gene TRBV10-1; a possible D gene is TRBD2 (5 bases). This CDR3 has 16 amino acids. The germline CDR1 and CDR2 sequences are WNHNN and SYGVQD (reference sequence). V lost 0 bases and J 7 bases, leaving 19 bases between the germline ends. CDR3 region: CASSESRVGYVVEQYF. CDR3 in DNA: TGCGCCAGCAGTGAGTCGCGGGTGGGGTACGTCGTAGAGCAGTACTTC.

This chain joins TRBV19 and TRBJ2-3, with a possible D match to TRBD2 (6 bases). This CDR3 spans 14 amino acids. V lost 4 bases and J 3 bases, leaving 11 bases between the germline ends. Germline V gene data show CDR1 as LNHDA and CDR2 as SQIVND (reference sequence). The CDR3 region has the DNA TGTGCCAGTAGTAACAAGGGACTGACAGATACGCAGTATTTT. As protein: CASSNKGLTDTQYF.

V gene TRBV12-5 combines with J gene TRBJ2-1; 9 nucleotides align to TRBD1. Germline-derived CDR1 and CDR2 are LGHNT and FRNRAP. This CDR3 region has 16 residues. J lost 7 bases, V lost 3 bases, and 10 bases had no gene match. The CDR3, as DNA: TGTGCTAGTGGTTTCCTTCTTGGGACAGGGATGAATGAGCAGTTCTTC. Translating it yields CASGFLLGTGMNEQFF.

The chain couples TRBV18 to TRBJ1-5; the D gene is possibly TRBD1 (5 bases). The CDR3 length is 13 residues. Trimming cost V 6 bases and J 0 bases, with 6 bases left between them. CDR1 and CDR2 from the germline V gene are KGHSH and LQKENI. CDR3 nucleotides: TGTGCCAGCTCGGACATTAGCAATCAGCCCCAGCATTTT. Its protein product is CASSDISNQPQHF. The full variable domain, in which reference TRBV18 and TRBJ1-5 provide the parts outside the CDR3, is NAGVMQNPRHLVRRRGQEARLRCSPMKGHSHVYWYRQLPEEGLKFMVYLQKENIIDESGMPKERFSAEFPKEGPSILRIQQVVRGDSAAYFCASSDISNQPQHFGDGTRLSIL.

The rearrangement joins TRBV5-8 to TRBJ1-3; no reliable D call. From germline, CDR1 is SGHTS and CDR2 YDEGEE. V was trimmed by 2 bases and J by 6 bases, leaving 12 bases between them. The CDR3 spans 14 residues. The CDR3 loop reads CASSFGRLANTIYF. The CDR3 DNA follows: TGTGCCAGCAGCTTCGGCAGGCTCGCAAACACCATATATTTT.

This chain joins TRBV28 and TRBJ2-3; TRBD2 might be the D (5 bases). The germline V gene encodes CDR1 MDHEN and CDR2 SYDVKM. The CDR3 loop spans 13 amino acids. The V gene lost 3 bases and the J gene lost 7 bases, with 11 bases spanning the gap. As DNA, the CDR3 is TGTGCCAGCAGTTTTCCTAGCAGGTATACGCAGTATTTT. As protein: CASSFPSRYTQYF.